These T cell receptor beta chains were read from a single sample in a study of metastatic and nonmetastatic thyroid tumors. Through MiXCR, TCRdb re-clonotyped the PCR reads. Counted here are 20,000 to 25,000 clones, less than 15% occurring once; the ten biggest clones make up over 15%. Sequenced input: blood. These receptor sequences come from a female donor with papillary thyroid cancer or a benign thyroid nodule (not recorded which). Some clones in this sample may be carry-over from other donors' samples. Both conserved end residues are part of each CDR3. Fields, in order: clone size, J gene, V gene, D gene, CDR3 protein, CDR3 DNA. D genes are given only for firm matches. Expanded clones get a size class; other rows say once, few or many, or leave the size out.

- TRBJ1-1 TRBV30 - CAWERNTEAFF TGTGCCTGGGAACGAAACACTGAAGCTTTCTTT
many TRBJ2-1 TRBV2 TRBD2 CASSEVRGRVDEQFF TGTGCCAGCAGTGAAGTCCGCGGGAGAGTGGATGAGCAGTTCTTC
many TRBJ2-1 TRBV7-2 TRBD2 CASSFIAGGYNEQFF TGTGCCAGCAGCTTTATAGCGGGAGGGTACAATGAGCAGTTCTTC
many TRBJ1-1 TRBV12-3/TRBV12-4 TRBD1 CASSPRQGQADTEAFF TGTGCCAGCAGTCCACGACAGGGACAAGCGGACACCGAAGCTTTCTTT
- TRBJ2-7 TRBV6-1 - CASKVNYEQYF TGTGCCAGCAAAGTAAACTACGAGCAGTACTTC
many TRBJ2-3 TRBV20-1 TRBD2 CSATTSADTQYF TGCAGTGCTACGACTAGCGCCGATACGCAGTATTTT
few TRBJ1-4 TRBV10-2 TRBD1 CASTWTGSLEKLFF TGCGCCAGCACATGGACAGGGAGTCTTGAAAAACTGTTTTTT
many TRBJ2-3 TRBV7-2 - CASSLSRRDTQYF TGTGCCAGCAGCTTATCCCGGAGGGATACGCAGTATTTT
many TRBJ1-5 TRBV5-1 TRBD1 CASSFTGEGNQPQHF TGCGCCAGCAGCTTCACAGGGGAGGGAAATCAGCCCCAGCATTTT
medium-sized TRBJ2-2 TRBV11-3 - CASSLDDRHTGELFF TGTGCCAGCAGCTTAGATGACAGACACACCGGGGAGCTGTTTTTT
many TRBJ2-3 TRBV3-1 - CASSQVADTQYF TGTGCCAGCAGCCAAGTCGCAGATACGCAGTATTTT
- TRBJ2-7 TRBV4-2 TRBD2 CASSQGGGRGDEQYF TGTGCCAGCAGCCAAGGGGGGGGAAGGGGCGACGAGCAGTACTTC
many TRBJ2-3 TRBV6-2/TRBV6-3 TRBD1 CASRPPTGGFADTQYF TGTGCCAGCAGGCCTCCAACAGGGGGCTTCGCAGATACGCAGTATTTT
many TRBJ2-4 TRBV7-2 - CASSSARGGEIVKNIQYF TGTGCCAGCAGCTCCGCCAGGGGAGGGGAGATTGTCAAAAACATTCAGTACTTC
many TRBJ1-2 TRBV5-1 - CASSLVQGWVYGYTF TGCGCCAGCAGCTTGGTGCAGGGCTGGGTCTATGGCTACACCTTC
many TRBJ2-1 TRBV5-1 TRBD2 CASSPGLAGGHNEQFF TGCGCCAGCAGCCCCGGACTAGCGGGAGGGCACAATGAGCAGTTCTTC
many TRBJ1-1 TRBV12-3/TRBV12-4 - CASSFEHGGTEAFF TGTGCCAGCAGTTTCGAACATGGAGGCACTGAAGCTTTCTTT
many TRBJ2-7 TRBV30 - CAWKRIYEQYF TGTGCCTGGAAAAGAATCTACGAGCAGTACTTC
many TRBJ2-3 TRBV7-9 - CASSLVAGGGTDTQYF TGTGCCAGCAGCTTAGTAGCCGGCGGGGGCACAGATACGCAGTATTTT
- TRBJ2-5 TRBV5-1 TRBD2 CASSAGLAAQETQYF TGCGCCAGCAGCGCGGGACTAGCGGCCCAAGAGACCCAGTACTTC
medium-sized TRBJ2-7 TRBV11-2 - CASREGTSAEQYF TGTGCCAGCAGGGAGGGGACATCCGCCGAGCAGTACTTC
many TRBJ2-3 TRBV7-8 - CASWTVSTDTQYF TGTGCCAGCTGGACTGTCAGCACAGATACGCAGTATTTT
many TRBJ1-2 TRBV6-4 TRBD1 CASSDSRRGQYGYTF TGTGCCAGCAGTGACTCGAGAAGGGGGCAATACGGCTACACCTTC
many TRBJ2-2 TRBV10-3 TRBD2 CAISELAGVPGELFF TGTGCCATCAGTGAGTTAGCGGGAGTACCCGGGGAGCTGTTTTTT
many TRBJ2-1 TRBV20-1 TRBD2 CSASQLAAPGDEQFF TGCAGTGCTAGTCAACTAGCGGCACCAGGAGATGAGCAGTTCTTC
many TRBJ2-7 TRBV3-1 - CASSLWTVSYEQYF TGTGCCAGCAGCCTTTGGACTGTCTCCTACGAGCAGTACTTC
many TRBJ2-1 TRBV11-2 TRBD2 CASIASGRVNNEQFF TGTGCCAGCATCGCTAGCGGGAGGGTGAACAATGAGCAGTTCTTC
- TRBJ2-1 TRBV6-1 - CASRQGSYNEQFF TGTGCCAGCAGACAGGGTTCATACAATGAGCAGTTCTTC
many TRBJ1-2 TRBV10-3 - CAIRKLGQANYGYTF TGTGCCATCAGAAAACTCGGACAAGCTAACTATGGCTACACCTTC
many TRBJ2-3 TRBV9 - CASSVRTSTDTQYF TGTGCCAGCAGCGTAAGGACCAGCACAGATACGCAGTATTTT
many TRBJ2-7 TRBV10-3 - CAIMGGLGGEQYF TGTGCCATCATGGGAGGCCTGGGGGGCGAGCAGTACTTC
many TRBJ2-3 TRBV30 - CAWRRDTDTQYF TGTGCCTGGAGGCGAGACACAGATACGCAGTATTTT
many TRBJ1-2 TRBV6-1 - CASSKDGNYGYTF TGTGCCAGCAGTAAGGACGGGAACTATGGCTACACCTTC
once TRBJ2-2 TRBV11-3 - CASSITDTGELFF TGTGCCAGCAGCATAACCGACACCGGGGAGCTGTTTTTT
- TRBJ2-1 TRBV4-1 - CASSPHDLISYNEQFF TGCGCCAGCAGCCCACACGACCTCATCTCCTACAATGAGCAGTTCTTC
- TRBJ2-5 TRBV7-3 TRBD2 CASSSGGRGETQYF TGTGCCAGCAGCTCGGGGGGTCGAGGGGAGACCCAGTACTTC
many TRBJ2-7 TRBV27 - CASSLQGYSYEQYF TGTGCCAGCAGTTTACAGGGTTACTCCTACGAGCAGTACTTC